This T cell receptor (beta chain) is drawn from a study of blood T cells in healthy people across ages. Donors were healthy Caucasian individuals from Russia aged about 6 to 90. Germline CDR1 reads SQVTM; CDR2 reads ANQGSEA. The V end lost 1 base, the J end lost 3 bases, and 12 bases lay between the germline ends. The CDR3 is made up of 14 amino acids. Sample-barcoded 5' priming and a J-beta primer mix drove a second PCR of about 7 to 11 cycles. TCRdb ran MiXCR on the 5' RACE reads and lists one entry per CDR3 protein. The sample shows over 1,500,000 distinct CDR3 sequences, less than 50% of them seen only once. This clonotype was seen a few times. Antigen unknown. Overall study findings and caveats: Both higher diversity and more naive CD4+ cells marked long-lived donors when set against aged donors.

The TCR originated in a woman aged 35 to 49 in good health. The sequenced sample was blood. The chain carries TRBV29-1 and TRBJ2-5; no clear D gene. CDR3 in amino acids: CSVEAALGKETQYF. Here the CDR3 DNA reads TGCAGCGTTGAAGCCGCCTTGGGCAAAGAGACCCAGTACTTC.